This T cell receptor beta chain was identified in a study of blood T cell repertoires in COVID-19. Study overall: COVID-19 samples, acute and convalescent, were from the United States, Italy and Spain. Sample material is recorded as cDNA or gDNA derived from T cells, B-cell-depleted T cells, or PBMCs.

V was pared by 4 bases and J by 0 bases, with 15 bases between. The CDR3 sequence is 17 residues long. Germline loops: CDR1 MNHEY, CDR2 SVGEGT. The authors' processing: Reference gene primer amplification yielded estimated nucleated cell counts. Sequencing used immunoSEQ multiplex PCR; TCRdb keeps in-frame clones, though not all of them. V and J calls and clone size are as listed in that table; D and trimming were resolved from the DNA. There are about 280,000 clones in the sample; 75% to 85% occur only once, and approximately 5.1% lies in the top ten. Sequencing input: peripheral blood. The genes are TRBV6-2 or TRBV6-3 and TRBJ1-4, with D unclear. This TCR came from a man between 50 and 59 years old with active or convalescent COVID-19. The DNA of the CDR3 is TGTGCCAGCAGTTTCCCCCTCGCGCTTGCAACTAATGAAAAACTGTTTTTT. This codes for CASSFPLALATNEKLFF.